One and the same sample provided the 4 T cell receptor beta chains below, sequenced in a study of post-analysis software for immune sequencing data. General study results and limits: Patients used about 5 TRBV segments, including TRBV5-6, TRBV5-1 and TRBV20-1, more often than controls.

Their target antigens are unknown. Unique molecular identifiers tagged the TCR beta cDNA libraries. TCRdb used MiXCR to reprocess the PCR reads, holding one entry per CDR3 protein. The sample has hundreds of thousands of distinct CDR3 sequences; 25% to 30% are singletons. The sequenced sample consisted of blood. The receptors stem from a girl between 5 and 17 years old with multiple sclerosis.

Of note for this clonotype: A junction end diverges from the germline sequence, so it may reflect a read error. This chain links TRBV20-1 with TRBJ2-3; TRBD2 matches at 11 bases. The germline V gene has CDR1 DFQATT and CDR2 SNEGSKA (reference sequence). CDR3 size: 16 residues. In DNA form, the CDR3 reads TGCGGTGCTAAAAGGGGACTAGCGGATATCACAGATACGCAGTATTTT. This gives the protein CGAKRGLADITDTQYF.

The chain recombines TRBV20-1 with TRBJ2-7; D is perhaps TRBD2 (5 bases). The CDR3 runs to 15 residues. Germline CDR1 and CDR2: DFQATT and SNEGSKA (reference sequence). Trimming left V 1 base short and J 4 bases short, with 17 bases between. DNA for the CDR3: TGCAGTGCTAGAGCAGGTGGCGGGCCGGATTACGAGCAGTACTTC. Its translation: CSARAGGGPDYEQYF.

This clonotype has more than one count but fewer than ten. The V and J genes are TRBV15 and TRBJ2-4; D perhaps matches TRBD2 (5 bases). This CDR3 comprises 19 residues. The V gene's germline CDR1 is LNHNV and CDR2 YYDKDF (reference sequence). Deletions cut 0 bases from V and 5 bases from J, with 23 bases between. In nucleotides, the CDR3 is TGTGCCACCAGCAGAGATCAGTTGGGGAGTTGGGGAACGGAAAACATTCAGTACTTC. Translation: CATSRDQLGSWGTENIQYF.

This clonotype was picked up many times. The rearrangement links TRBV20-1 to TRBJ2-6; D call uncertain. The germline V gene encodes CDR1 DFQATT and CDR2 SNEGSKA (reference sequence). There are 15 residues in the CDR3. Trimming removed 6 bases at V and 0 bases at J, with 12 bases between. The CDR3 sequence: CSARRPGSGANVLTF. As DNA, the CDR3 is TGCAGTGCCCGCCGGCCCGGCTCTGGGGCCAACGTCCTGACTTTC.